What follows are 18 T cell receptor beta chains derived from one specimen sequenced in a study of T cell repertoires in aging, cancer and after chemotherapy. TRB rearrangements spanning V, D and J were amplified using mixed TRB-A/B primers. TCRdb ran MiXCR on the multiplex PCR reads and lists one entry per CDR3 protein. The table records 2,000 to 2,500 distinct CDR3 sequences, roughly 25% of them present only once. Peripheral blood genomic DNA, not sorted cells or RNA, was the template. The sequenced material came from blood. These receptors were collected from a human donor in good health.

Judged by abundance, this clonotype is large (0.1 to 1%). This chain connects TRBV18 to TRBJ2-3, with D unresolved. CDR1 and CDR2 (germline): KGHSH, LQKENI. V gave up 2 bases and J gave up 4 bases, with 13 bases separating them. This CDR3 contains 15 residues. As DNA, the CDR3 is TGTGCCAGCTCACCAGACCTAGGGTCGGCAGATACGCAGTATTTT. As protein: CASSPDLGSADTQYF.

This clonotype is medium-sized in the sample. The chain joins TRBV6-5 to TRBJ1-4; 10 bases match TRBD1. Germline CDR1 reads MNHEY; CDR2 reads SVGAGI. The CDR3 sequence is 17 residues long. V gave up 5 bases and J gave up 3 bases; unmatched junction bases: 9. DNA for the CDR3: TGTGCCAGCAGTGGCGCAAGACAGGGGGCGGCTAATGAAAAACTGTTTTTT. Protein product: CASSGARQGAANEKLFF.

This clonotype was detected a few times. The chain carries TRBV20-1 and TRBJ2-2; the D gene is possibly TRBD2 (6 bases). Looked up from germline, CDR1 is DFQATT and CDR2 is SNEGSKA (reference sequence). The ends were cut back, 0 bases at V and 0 bases at J, with 14 bases in the middle. The CDR3 is 17 residues long. CDR3 nucleotide sequence: TGCAGTGCTAGAGATTTACGGGGGATCCCGAACACCGGGGAGCTGTTTTTT. This translates into CSARDLRGIPNTGELFF.

By sample share, this clonotype is medium-sized. The chain recombines TRBV7-9 with TRBJ2-7, with TRBD1 matching 11 bases. From germline, CDR1 is SEHNR and CDR2 FQNEAQ (reference sequence). CDR3 size: 14 residues. Trimming cost V 3 bases and J 5 bases; bases outside gene matches: 3. CDR3 protein: CASSLDRGLNEQYF. Here the CDR3 DNA reads TGTGCCAGCAGCTTGGACAGGGGGCTCAACGAGCAGTACTTC.

In this sample, this clonotype is medium-sized (0.01 to 0.1%). The chain uses TRBV6-5 and TRBJ2-3; 14 positions match TRBD2. The CDR3 is 17 amino acids. The V gene's germline CDR1 is MNHEY and CDR2 SVGAGI. J gave up 5 bases and V 0 bases, and 4 bases lay outside the gene matches. CDR3 sequence: CASSYSGLAGELDTQYF. CDR3 nucleotides: TGTGCCAGCAGTTACTCGGGACTAGCGGGGGAATTAGATACGCAGTATTTT.

This clonotype is medium-sized within its sample. The V call is TRBV18, the J call TRBJ1-1; D might be TRBD1 (5 bases). This CDR3 is 15 amino acids long. Germline loops: CDR1 KGHSH, CDR2 LQKENI. Trimming left V 2 bases short and J 2 bases short, with 12 bases between. The CDR3 DNA is TGTGCCAGCTCACCATTGGGCAGGGTAAACACTGAAGCTTTCTTT. It codes for CASSPLGRVNTEAFF.

This clonotype rates as large. The V and J genes are TRBV13 and TRBJ2-1; 8 bases are shared with TRBD2. The CDR3 is made up of 20 amino acids. Germline V lookup: CDR1 PRHDT, CDR2 FYEKMQ (reference sequence). V was clipped by 1 base and J by 3 bases; unmatched bases: 17. The CDR3 sequence is CASSLVGGRGSGVFYNEQFF. The CDR3 region has the DNA TGTGCCAGCAGCTTAGTCGGGGGCCGAGGTAGCGGGGTCTTCTACAATGAGCAGTTCTTC.

By share, this clonotype ranks as medium-sized. The CDR3 is CASSEWGGFSGNTIYF. The CDR3 DNA sequence: TGTGCCAGCAGTGAATGGGGCGGTTTCTCTGGAAACACCATATATTTT. The chain carries TRBV6-1 and TRBJ1-3; weak D call: TRBD1 (5 bases). V was trimmed by 2 bases and J by 0 bases, leaving 11 bases between them. From germline, CDR1 is MNHNS and CDR2 SASEGT. This CDR3 is built from 16 residues.

This clonotype qualifies as medium-sized. V usage is TRBV18 and J usage is TRBJ2-3, with 8 bases identical to TRBD2. CDR1 and CDR2 (germline): KGHSH, LQKENI. The CDR3 totals 16 residues. Unmatched junction bases numbered 8, after V lost 3 bases and J lost 3 bases. Written as DNA, the CDR3 is TGTGCCAGCTCACCCACAAGACTAGCGAGTACAGATACGCAGTATTTT. Its protein product is CASSPTRLASTDTQYF.

This clonotype ranks as large (0.1 to 1%). The V gene is TRBV19, the J gene TRBJ2-2; tentative D call: TRBD2 (6 bases). CDR3 length equals 16 residues. V lost 4 bases, J lost 3 bases, and 15 bases lay in between. Germline assignment: CDR1 LNHDA and CDR2 SQIVND (reference sequence). The CDR3 coding sequence is TGTGCCAGTAGTACCCTCCGGGACTCTTACACCGGGGAGCTGTTTTTT. Residues: CASSTLRDSYTGELFF.

This sequence joins TRBV6-5 and TRBJ2-7, with 9 bases that match TRBD1. The CDR3 consists of 15 residues. In germline, CDR1 is MNHEY, CDR2 SVGAGI. The ends lost 6 bases at V and 5 bases at J; junction bases unmatched: 11. CDR3 coding DNA: TGTGCCAGCAGAAAGCCAGGGACAGGGCTTGACGAGCAGTACTTC. Its protein product is CASRKPGTGLDEQYF.

The V gene is TRBV7-2, the J gene TRBJ2-7; 10 nucleotides align to TRBD1. V lost 2 bases and J lost 7; bases outside the gene matches: 14. From germline, CDR1 is SGHTA and CDR2 FQGNSA. The CDR3 has 17 amino acids. The CDR3 is CASSLKWGGQGNTEQYF. DNA of the CDR3: TGTGCCAGCAGCTTAAAGTGGGGGGGACAGGGGAATACAGAGCAGTACTTC.

By share, this clonotype ranks as medium-sized. The rearrangement uses TRBV5-6 and TRBJ2-5; TRBD2 is a possible D gene (5 bases). Germline CDR1 and CDR2: SGHDT and YYEEEE. The CDR3 runs 14 residues. V lost 4 bases and J 5 bases, leaving 15 bases between the germline ends. The CDR3 is CASSLLLGRETQYF. The CDR3 DNA reads TGTGCCAGCAGCCTGCTACTAGGGCGGGAGACCCAGTACTTC. The whole variable domain, filled in from reference TRBV5-6 and TRBJ2-5, reads DAGVTQSPTHLIKTRGQQVTLRCSPKSGHDTVSWYQQALGQGPQFIFQYYEEEERQRGNFPDRFSGHQFPNYSSELNVNALLLGDSALYLCASSLLLGRETQYFGPGTRLLVL.

This clonotype is termed medium-sized. The chain couples TRBV5-6 to TRBJ2-3; D gene unclear. This CDR3 is built from 14 residues. CDR1 is SGHDT, CDR2 YYEEEE, per germline. With 0 bases removed from V and 1 base from J, the gap between germline ends came to 6 bases. This chain's CDR3 is CASSLASRTDTQYF. The DNA of the CDR3 is TGTGCCAGCAGCTTGGCCTCCCGCACAGATACGCAGTATTTT.

This clonotype is classed as medium-sized. This CDR3 reads CASSLNQGGYEQYF. CDR3 DNA: TGTGCCAGCAGTTTGAACCAGGGGGGCTACGAGCAGTACTTC. The rearrangement links TRBV6-1 to TRBJ2-7; TRBD1 might be the D (7 bases). V lost 5 bases and J lost 3, with 14 bases in between. Looked up from germline, CDR1 is MNHNS and CDR2 is SASEGT. The CDR3 consists of 14 residues.

The genes are TRBV4-2 and TRBJ1-2; TRBD1 aligns across 10 bases. Per the germline V gene, CDR1 is LGHNA and CDR2 is YNFKEQ. The CDR3 spans 15 residues. V gave up 3 bases and J gave up 3 bases; unmatched junction bases: 4. This CDR3 reads CASSQGQGIDYGYTF. Here the CDR3 DNA reads TGTGCCAGCAGCCAGGGACAGGGGATCGACTATGGCTACACCTTC.

This clonotype was recorded a few times. The CDR3 region is CSARAQGNYGYTF. CDR3 coding DNA: TGCAGTGCTAGAGCACAGGGTAACTATGGCTACACCTTC. The rearrangement joins TRBV20-1 to TRBJ1-2; possible D gene TRBD1, 6 bases. Trimming removed 1 base at V and 1 base at J, with 7 bases between. The germline V gene encodes CDR1 DFQATT and CDR2 SNEGSKA (reference sequence). The CDR3 extends over 13 amino acids.

This clonotype was seen only a few times. The chain is built from TRBV27 and TRBJ1-6; TRBD1 matches at 7 bases. Germline loops: CDR1 MNHEY, CDR2 SMNVEV (reference sequence). V trimming: 4 bases; J trimming: 7 bases; junction bases outside the gene matches: 10. The CDR3 covers 16 residues. The CDR3 coding sequence is TGTGCCAGCAGTTCCCATACAGGGGCCTGGAATTCACCCCTCCACTTT. It specifies CASSSHTGAWNSPLHF.